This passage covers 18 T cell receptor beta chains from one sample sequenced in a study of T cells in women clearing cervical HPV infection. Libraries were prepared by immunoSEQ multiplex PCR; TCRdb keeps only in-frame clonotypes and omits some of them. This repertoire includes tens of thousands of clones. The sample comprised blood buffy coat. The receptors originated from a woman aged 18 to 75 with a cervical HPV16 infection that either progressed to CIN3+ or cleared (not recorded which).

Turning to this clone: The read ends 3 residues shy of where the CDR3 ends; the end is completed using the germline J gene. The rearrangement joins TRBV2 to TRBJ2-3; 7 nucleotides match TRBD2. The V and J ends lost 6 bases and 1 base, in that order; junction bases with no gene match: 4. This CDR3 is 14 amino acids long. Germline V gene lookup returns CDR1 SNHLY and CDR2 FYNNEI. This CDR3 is CASRGGDGTDTQYF. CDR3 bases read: TGTGCCAGCAGGGGGGGGGACGGCACAGATACG.

CDR3 sequence: CASAGHEGYYEQYF. Incomplete CDR3 DNA: TGCGCCAGCGCTGGGCACGAGGGGTACTACGAG. The chain couples TRBV10-2 to TRBJ2-7; perhaps D is TRBD1 or TRBD2 (5 bases each). Read coverage stops 3 residues before the CDR3 terminus; the germline J gene supplies the remainder. CDR3 length: 14 amino acids. Deletions cut 8 bases from V and 3 bases from J, with 17 bases between. Germline V CDR1 and CDR2: WSHSY, SAAADI.

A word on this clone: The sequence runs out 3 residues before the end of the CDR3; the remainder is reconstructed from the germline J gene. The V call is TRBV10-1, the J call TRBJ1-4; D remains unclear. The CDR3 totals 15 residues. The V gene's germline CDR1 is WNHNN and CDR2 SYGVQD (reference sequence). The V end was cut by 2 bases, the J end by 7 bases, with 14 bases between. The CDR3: CASSEARPGGEKLFF. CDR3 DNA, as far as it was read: TGCGCCAGCAGTGAGGCCCGGCCAGGAGGTGAAAAA.

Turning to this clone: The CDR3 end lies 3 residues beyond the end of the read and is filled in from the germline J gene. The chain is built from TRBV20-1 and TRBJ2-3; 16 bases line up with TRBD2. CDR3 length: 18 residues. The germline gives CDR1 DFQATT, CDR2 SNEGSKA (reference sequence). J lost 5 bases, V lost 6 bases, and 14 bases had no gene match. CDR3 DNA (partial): TGCAGTGCGCAACCGGGACTAGCGGGAGGGCTCGGTGGAGATACG. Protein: CSAQPGLAGGLGGDT. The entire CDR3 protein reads CSAQPGLAGGLGGDTQYF.

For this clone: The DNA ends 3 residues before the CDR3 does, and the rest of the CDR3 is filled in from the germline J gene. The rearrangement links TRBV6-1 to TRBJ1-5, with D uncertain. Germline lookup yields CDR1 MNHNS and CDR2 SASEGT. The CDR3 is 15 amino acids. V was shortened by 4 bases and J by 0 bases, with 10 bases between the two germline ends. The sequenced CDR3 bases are TGTGCCAGCAGTGTGAGGGCGATTAGCAATCAGCCC. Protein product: CASSVRAISNQP. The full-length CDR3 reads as CASSVRAISNQPQHF.

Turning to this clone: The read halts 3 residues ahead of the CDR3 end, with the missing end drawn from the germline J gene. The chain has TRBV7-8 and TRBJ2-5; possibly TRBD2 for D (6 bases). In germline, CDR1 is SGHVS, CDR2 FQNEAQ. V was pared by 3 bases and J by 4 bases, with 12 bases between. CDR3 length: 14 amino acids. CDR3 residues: CASSFSSVAETQYF. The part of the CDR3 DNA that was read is TGTGCCAGCAGCTTTTCTAGCGTGGCAGAGACC.

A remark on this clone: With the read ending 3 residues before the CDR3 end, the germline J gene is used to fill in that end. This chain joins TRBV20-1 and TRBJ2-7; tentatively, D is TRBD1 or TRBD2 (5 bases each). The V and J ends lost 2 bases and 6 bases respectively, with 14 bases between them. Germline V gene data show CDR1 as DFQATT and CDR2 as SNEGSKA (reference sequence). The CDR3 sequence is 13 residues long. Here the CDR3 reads CSARHSQEAEQYF. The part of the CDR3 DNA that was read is TGCAGTGCTAGACATTCACAGGAGGCCGAG.

CDR3 region: CSAPLAGGTDTQYF. The part of the CDR3 DNA that was read is TGCAGTGCTCCACTAGCGGGAGGCACAGATACG. The chain is built from TRBV20-1 and TRBJ2-3; 11 positions match TRBD2. From the germline J gene comes the end of the CDR3, since the read stops 3 residues before it. The V segment lost 5 bases and the J segment 1 base; nucleotides outside the gene matches: 2. The CDR3 is 14 amino acids. The germline V gene has CDR1 DFQATT and CDR2 SNEGSKA (reference sequence).

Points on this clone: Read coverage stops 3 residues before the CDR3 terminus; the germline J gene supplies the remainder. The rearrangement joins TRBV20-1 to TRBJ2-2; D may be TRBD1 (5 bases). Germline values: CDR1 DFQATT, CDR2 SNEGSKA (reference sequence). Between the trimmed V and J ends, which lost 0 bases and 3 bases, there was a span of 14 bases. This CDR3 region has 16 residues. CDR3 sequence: CSAREIGQEYTGELFF. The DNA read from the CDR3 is TGCAGTGCTAGAGAAATTGGACAAGAGTACACCGGGGAG.

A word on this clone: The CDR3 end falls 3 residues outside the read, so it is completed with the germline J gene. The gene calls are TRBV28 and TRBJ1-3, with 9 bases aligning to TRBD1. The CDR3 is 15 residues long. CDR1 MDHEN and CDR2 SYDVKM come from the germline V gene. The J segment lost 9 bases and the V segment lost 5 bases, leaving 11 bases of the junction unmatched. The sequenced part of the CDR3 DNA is TGTGCCAGCAGTCCGAGAGGGACAGGGTGGGGCACC. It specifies CASSPRGTGWGT. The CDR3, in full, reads CASSPRGTGWGTIYF. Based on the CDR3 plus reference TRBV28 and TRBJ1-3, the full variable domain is DVKVTQSSRYLVKRTGEKVFLECVQDMDHENMFWYRQDPGLGLRLIYFSYDVKMKEKGDIPEGYSVSREKKERFSLILESASTNQTSMYLCASSPRGTGWGTIYFGEGSWLTVV.

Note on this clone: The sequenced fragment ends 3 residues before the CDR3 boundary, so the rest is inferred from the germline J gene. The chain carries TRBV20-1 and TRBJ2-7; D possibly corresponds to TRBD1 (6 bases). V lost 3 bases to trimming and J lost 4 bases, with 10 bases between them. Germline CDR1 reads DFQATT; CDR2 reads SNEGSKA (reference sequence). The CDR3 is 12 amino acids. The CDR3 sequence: CSARDSFYEQYF. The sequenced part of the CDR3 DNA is TGCAGTGCTAGGGACAGTTTTTACGAG.

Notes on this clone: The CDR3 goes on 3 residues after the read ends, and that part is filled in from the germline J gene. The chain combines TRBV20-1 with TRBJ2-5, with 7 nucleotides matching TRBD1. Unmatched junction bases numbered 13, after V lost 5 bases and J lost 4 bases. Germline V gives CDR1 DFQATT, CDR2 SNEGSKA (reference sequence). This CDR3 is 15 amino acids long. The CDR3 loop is CSAPDVRGLVETQYF. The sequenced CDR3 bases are TGCAGTGCTCCCGACGTAAGGGGGCTAGTAGAGACC.

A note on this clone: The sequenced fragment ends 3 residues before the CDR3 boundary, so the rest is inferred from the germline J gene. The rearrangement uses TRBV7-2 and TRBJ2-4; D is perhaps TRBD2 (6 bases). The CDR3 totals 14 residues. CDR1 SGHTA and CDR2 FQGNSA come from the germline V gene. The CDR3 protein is CASSFRDSQSRQYF. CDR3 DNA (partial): TGTGCCAGCAGCTTTCGGGACTCCCAATCTCGT.

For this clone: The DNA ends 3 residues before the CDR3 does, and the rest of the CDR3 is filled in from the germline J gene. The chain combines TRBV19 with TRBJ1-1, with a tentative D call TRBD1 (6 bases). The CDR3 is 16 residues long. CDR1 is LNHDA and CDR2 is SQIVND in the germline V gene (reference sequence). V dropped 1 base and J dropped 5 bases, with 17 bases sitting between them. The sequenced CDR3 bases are TGTGCCAGTAGTATAGTGGACGGCGGGGGCTGGACTGAA. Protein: CASSIVDGGGWTE. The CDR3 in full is CASSIVDGGGWTEAFF.

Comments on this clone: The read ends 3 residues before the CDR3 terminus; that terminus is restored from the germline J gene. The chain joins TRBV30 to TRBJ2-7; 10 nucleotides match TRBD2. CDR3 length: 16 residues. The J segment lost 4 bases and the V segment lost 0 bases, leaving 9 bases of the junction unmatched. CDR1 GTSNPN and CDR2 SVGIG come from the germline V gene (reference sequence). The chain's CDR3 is CAWSVRAASGRYEQYF. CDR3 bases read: TGTGCCTGGAGTGTAAGGGCAGCTAGCGGGAGATACGAG. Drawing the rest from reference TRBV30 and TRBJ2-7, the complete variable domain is SQTIHQWPATLVQPVGSPLSLECTVEGTSNPNLYWYRQAAGRGLQLLFYSVGIGQISSEVPQNLSASRPQDRQFILSSKKLLLSDSGFYLCAWSVRAASGRYEQYFGPGTRLTVT.

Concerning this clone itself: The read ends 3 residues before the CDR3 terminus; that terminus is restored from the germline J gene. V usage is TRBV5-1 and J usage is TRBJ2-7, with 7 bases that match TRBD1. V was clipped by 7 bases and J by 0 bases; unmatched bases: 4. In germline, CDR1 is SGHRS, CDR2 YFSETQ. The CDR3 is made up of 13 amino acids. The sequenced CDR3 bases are TGCGCCAGCGCAGGGGGTTTCTCCTACGAG. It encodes CASAGGFSYE. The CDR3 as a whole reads CASAGGFSYEQYF.

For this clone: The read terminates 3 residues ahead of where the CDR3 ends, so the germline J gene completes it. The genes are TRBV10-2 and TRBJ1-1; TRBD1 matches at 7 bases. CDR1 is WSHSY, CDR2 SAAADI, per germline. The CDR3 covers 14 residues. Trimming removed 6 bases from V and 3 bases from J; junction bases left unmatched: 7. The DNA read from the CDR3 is TGCGCCAGCAGCGACAAAGGGGGCCACACTGAA. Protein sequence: CASSDKGGHTE. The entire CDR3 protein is CASSDKGGHTEAFF.

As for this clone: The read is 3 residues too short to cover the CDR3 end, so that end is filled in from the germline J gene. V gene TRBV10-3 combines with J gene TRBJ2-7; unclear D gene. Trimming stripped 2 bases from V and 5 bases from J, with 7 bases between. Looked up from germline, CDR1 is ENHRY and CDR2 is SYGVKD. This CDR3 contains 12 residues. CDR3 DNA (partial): TGTGCCATCAGTGAGGGCGGAAACGAG. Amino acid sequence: CAISEGGNE. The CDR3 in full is CAISEGGNEQYF.